The rows below give T cell receptor beta chains drawn from one sample of a study of glioma-infiltrating T cells after dendritic cell vaccination. The assay was immunoSEQ multiplex PCR, and TCRdb's table has in-frame clones only and misses some. The sample shows tens of thousands of clones, 85% of them seen only once. This material consisted of blood, taken after dendritic cell vaccination. The receptors originated from a human donor with glioblastoma. Each CDR3 is given with its conserved first and last residue. D genes are given only for firm matches. Some rows mark clone size as missing; the rest say once, few, many or name a class of expanded clone.

j_gene,abundance,d_gene,v_gene,CDR3aa,CDR3nt
TRBJ1-2,-,-,TRBV7-2,CASSSFATGYGYTF,TGTGCCAGCAGCTCGTTTGCGACAGGCTATGGCTACACCTTC
TRBJ1-3,-,-,TRBV7-9,CASSLKQAYSGNTIYF,TGTGCCAGCAGCTTAAAACAGGCCTACTCTGGAAACACCATATATTTT
TRBJ2-7,-,TRBD1,TRBV11-2,CASSLGTGRPYTEQYF,TGTGCCAGCAGCTTAGGGACAGGGAGGCCCTATACGGAGCAGTACTTC
TRBJ1-6,-,TRBD1,TRBV7-2,CASSFPEGARLTLHF,TGTGCCAGCAGCTTTCCCGAGGGGGCTCGGTTAACCCTCCACTTT
TRBJ2-3,-,-,TRBV9,CASSAQGNPLTDTQYF,TGTGCCAGCAGCGCCCAGGGGAACCCCCTCACAGATACGCAGTATTTT
TRBJ1-1,-,-,TRBV6-1,CASSERGRETEAFF,TGTGCCAGCAGTGAGAGGGGGAGGGAGACTGAAGCTTTCTTT
TRBJ2-7,-,-,TRBV2,CASKSQGSSYEQYF,TGTGCCAGCAAGAGCCAGGGGTCCTCCTACGAGCAGTACTTC
TRBJ2-3,-,TRBD2,TRBV9,CASSVGWGGVTDTQYF,TGTGCCAGCAGCGTAGGTTGGGGAGGGGTCACAGATACGCAGTATTTT
TRBJ2-4,-,TRBD2,TRBV15,CATSSLGRDIQYF,TGTGCCACCAGCAGTTTAGGGAGGGACATTCAGTACTTC
TRBJ2-2,-,TRBD2,TRBV29-1,CSAGGGLAGVATGGELFF,TGCAGCGCGGGTGGGGGACTAGCGGGAGTGGCGACGGGCGGGGAGCTGTTTTTT
TRBJ2-7,once,TRBD1,TRBV9,CASSVASGTGSSYEQYF,TGTGCCAGCAGCGTAGCGTCGGGGACAGGGTCCTCCTACGAGCAGTACTTC
TRBJ2-3,-,TRBD2,TRBV10-1,CASSEKREGTDTQYF,TGCGCCAGCAGTGAGAAGCGGGAGGGCACAGATACGCAGTATTTT
TRBJ2-3,-,-,TRBV14,CASSPLSQGADTQYF,TGTGCCAGCAGCCCATTAAGTCAGGGTGCAGATACGCAGTATTTT
TRBJ2-7,-,-,TRBV21-1,CASSKPIPRGPLRGEQYF,TGTGCCAGCAGCAAACCGATACCGCGAGGACCACTCCGAGGGGAGCAGTACTTC
TRBJ2-3,-,-,TRBV29-1,CSVEQGADTQYF,TGCAGCGTTGAACAGGGCGCAGATACGCAGTATTTT
TRBJ2-7,-,-,TRBV27,CASSRGNRDEQYF,TGTGCCAGCAGTAGGGGAAACAGGGACGAGCAGTACTTC
TRBJ1-5,few,TRBD1,TRBV2,CASRGTGQQPQHF,TGTGCCAGCAGGGGGACAGGGCAACAGCCCCAGCATTTT
TRBJ2-3,-,TRBD2,TRBV7-2,CASRSKREGLDTQYF,TGTGCCAGCAGATCCAAGCGGGAGGGTTTAGATACGCAGTATTTT
TRBJ2-7,-,-,TRBV18,CASSPPTGSEQYF,TGTGCCAGCTCACCACCTACGGGTTCAGAGCAGTACTTC
TRBJ2-3,once,TRBD2,TRBV30,CAWRRGGSGTDTQYF,TGTGCCTGGAGAAGGGGCGGGAGTGGCACAGATACGCAGTATTTT
TRBJ2-1,-,TRBD2,TRBV7-9,CASSVRGSGRAANEQFF,TGTGCCAGCAGCGTCCGGGGCAGCGGGAGGGCCGCAAATGAGCAGTTCTTC
TRBJ1-3,-,TRBD1,TRBV7-2,CASSLDGTGGNTIYF,TGTGCCAGCAGCTTAGATGGGACAGGGGGAAACACCATATATTTT
TRBJ2-3,-,-,TRBV7-9,CASTPQGRTDTQYF,TGTGCCAGCACCCCTCAGGGCCGCACAGATACGCAGTATTTT
TRBJ2-7,-,-,TRBV27,CASSLSITGGYEQYF,TGTGCCAGCAGTTTATCGATAACCGGGGGCTACGAGCAGTACTTC
TRBJ1-4,-,-,TRBV7-9,CASSSATNEKLFF,TGTGCCAGCAGCTCAGCAACTAATGAAAAACTGTTTTTT
TRBJ2-7,-,TRBD1,TRBV2,CASSESGTGGGEQYF,TGTGCCAGCAGTGAAAGCGGGACAGGGGGCGGTGAGCAGTACTTC
TRBJ2-7,-,TRBD2,TRBV4-1,CASSGGESYEQYF,TGCGCCAGCAGCGGGGGGGAGTCCTACGAGCAGTACTTC
TRBJ2-1,-,-,TRBV14,CASSHGQGINEQFF,TGTGCCAGCAGCCACGGGCAGGGTATCAATGAGCAGTTCTTC
TRBJ2-5,-,-,TRBV2,CASRTSGLKETQYF,TGTGCCAGCAGGACCTCGGGTCTAAAAGAGACCCAGTACTTC
TRBJ2-2,-,-,TRBV9,CASRGDTNTGELFF,TGTGCCAGCAGAGGGGACACCAACACCGGGGAGCTGTTTTTT
TRBJ2-1,-,TRBD2,TRBV27,CASSLRGTSGNEQFF,TGTGCCAGCAGTCTACGCGGGACTAGCGGCAATGAGCAGTTCTTC
TRBJ2-7,-,TRBD1,TRBV18,CASSPRDSYEQYF,TGTGCCAGCTCACCTCGGGACAGCTACGAGCAGTACTTC
TRBJ2-3,-,-,TRBV28,CASSSLASSTDTQYF,TGTGCCAGCAGTTCTCTAGCGTCTAGCACAGATACGCAGTATTTT
TRBJ1-2,-,TRBD1,TRBV2,CANADRGVSGYTF,TGTGCCAACGCCGACAGGGGAGTAAGCGGCTACACCTTC
TRBJ2-3,-,TRBD2,TRBV5-4,CASSLGLAGEEADTQYF,TGTGCCAGCAGCCTAGGACTAGCGGGAGAAGAGGCAGATACGCAGTATTTT
TRBJ2-7,once,-,TRBV28,CASSSNSYEQYF,TGTGCCAGCAGCTCTAACTCCTACGAGCAGTACTTC
TRBJ2-2,-,-,TRBV7-2,CASSSDRNTGELFF,TGTGCCAGCAGTTCGGACAGGAACACCGGGGAGCTGTTTTTT
TRBJ2-2,-,-,TRBV9,CASSPPQPGTGELFF,TGTGCCAGCAGCCCACCCCAGCCAGGGACCGGGGAGCTGTTTTTT